This T cell receptor (beta chain) was captured by sequencing in a study of CXCR3-negative and CXCR3-positive naive CD8 T cells. Whole-study findings and limits: The study found more hydrophobic TRB CDR3s in CXCR3-positive naive cells than in CXCR3-negative naive cells.

5' RACE that incorporated UMI labels was used to prepare the TRB cDNA libraries. TCRdb reanalyzed the 5' RACE reads, giving one entry per CDR3 protein sequence and no DNA. Recorded for this sample: about 92,000 distinct CDR3 sequences. On this clonotype itself: Its cognate antigen is unknown.

This CDR3 spans 14 amino acids. CDR1 is MNHEY and CDR2 is SMNVEV in the germline V gene (reference sequence). The receptor's source is a human donor in good health. Some clones in this sample may be carry-over from other donors' samples. Sequencing was done on a sample of naive CXCR3+ CD8+ T cells from blood. This sample's subset: CD45RO-CCR7+CD27+CD95- naive CD8+ T cells expressing CXCR3 (TNR3+). This rearrangement joins TRBV27 to TRBJ1-1. CDR3 protein: CASSPRDENTEAFF.